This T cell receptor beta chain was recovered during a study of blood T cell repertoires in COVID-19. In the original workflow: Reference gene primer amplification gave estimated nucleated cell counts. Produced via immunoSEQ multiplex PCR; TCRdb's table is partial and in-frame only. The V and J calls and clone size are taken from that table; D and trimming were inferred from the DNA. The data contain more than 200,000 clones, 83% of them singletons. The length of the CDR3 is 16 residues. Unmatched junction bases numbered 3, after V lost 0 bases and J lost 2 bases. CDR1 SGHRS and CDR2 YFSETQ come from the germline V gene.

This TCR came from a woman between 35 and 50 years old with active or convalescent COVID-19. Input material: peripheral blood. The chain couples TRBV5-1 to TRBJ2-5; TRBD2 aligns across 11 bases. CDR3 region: CASSLVLAGGQETQYF. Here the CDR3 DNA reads TGCGCCAGCAGCTTGGTTCTAGCGGGAGGTCAAGAGACCCAGTACTTC. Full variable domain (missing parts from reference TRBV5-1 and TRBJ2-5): KAGVTQTPRYLIKTRGQQVTLSCSPISGHRSVSWYQQTPGQGLQFLFEYFSETQRNKGNFPGRFSGRQFSNSRSEMNVSTLELGDSALYLCASSLVLAGGQETQYFGPGTRLLVL.